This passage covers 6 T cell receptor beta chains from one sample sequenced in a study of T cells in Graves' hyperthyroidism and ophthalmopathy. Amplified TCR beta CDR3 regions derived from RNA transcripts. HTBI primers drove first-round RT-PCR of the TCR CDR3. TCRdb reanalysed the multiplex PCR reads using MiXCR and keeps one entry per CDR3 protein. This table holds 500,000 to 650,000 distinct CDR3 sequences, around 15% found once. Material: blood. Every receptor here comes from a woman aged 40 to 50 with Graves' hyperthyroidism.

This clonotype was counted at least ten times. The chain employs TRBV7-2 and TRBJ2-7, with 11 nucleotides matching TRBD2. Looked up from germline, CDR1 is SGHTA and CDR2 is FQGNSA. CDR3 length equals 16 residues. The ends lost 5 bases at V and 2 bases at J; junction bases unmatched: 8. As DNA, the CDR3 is TGTGCCAGCAGCACCGGGACTAGCGGTAACACCTACGAGCAGTACTTC. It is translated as CASSTGTSGNTYEQYF. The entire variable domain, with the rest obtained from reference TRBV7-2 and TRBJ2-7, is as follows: GAGVSQSPSNKVTEKGKDVELRCDPISGHTALYWYRQSLGQGLEFLIYFQGNSAPDKSGLPSDRFSAERTGGSVSTLTIQRTQQEDSAVYLCASSTGTSGNTYEQYFGPGTRLTVT.

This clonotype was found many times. CDR3 bases: TGTGCCAGCAGTTTATTTGGGGGGACAGTCTCGATGCCCCAGCATTTT. This sequence encodes CASSLFGGTVSMPQHF. The chain uses TRBV28 and TRBJ1-5; 7 bases are a match to TRBD1. CDR1 is MDHEN, CDR2 SYDVKM, per germline. Losses at the gene ends were 1 base for V and 9 bases for J; bases not matched to a gene: 12. The CDR3 runs 16 residues. Combining the CDR3 with reference TRBV28 and TRBJ1-5 gives the whole variable domain DVKVTQSSRYLVKRTGEKVFLECVQDMDHENMFWYRQDPGLGLRLIYFSYDVKMKEKGDIPEGYSVSREKKERFSLILESASTNQTSMYLCASSLFGGTVSMPQHFGDGTRLSIL.

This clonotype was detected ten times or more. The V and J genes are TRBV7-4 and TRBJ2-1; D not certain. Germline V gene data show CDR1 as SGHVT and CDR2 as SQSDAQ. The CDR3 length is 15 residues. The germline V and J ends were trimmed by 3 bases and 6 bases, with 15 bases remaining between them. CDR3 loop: CASSFLDPSRNEQFF. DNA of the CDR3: TGTGCCAGCAGCTTCTTGGACCCGTCCCGCAATGAGCAGTTCTTC.

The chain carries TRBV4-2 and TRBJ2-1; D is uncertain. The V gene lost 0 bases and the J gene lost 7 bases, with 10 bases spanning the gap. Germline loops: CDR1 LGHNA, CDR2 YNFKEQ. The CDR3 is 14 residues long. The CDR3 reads CASSQDTAKNEQFF. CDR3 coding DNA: TGTGCCAGCAGCCAAGACACCGCGAAGAATGAGCAGTTCTTC.

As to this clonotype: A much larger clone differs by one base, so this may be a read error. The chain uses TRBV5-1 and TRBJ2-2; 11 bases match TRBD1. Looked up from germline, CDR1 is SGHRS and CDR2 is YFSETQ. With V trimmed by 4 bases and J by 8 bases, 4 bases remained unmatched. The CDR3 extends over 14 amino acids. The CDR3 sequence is CASSPGTGGGELFF. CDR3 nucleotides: TGCGCCAGCAGCCCGGGGACAGGGGGAGGGGAGCTGTTTTTT.

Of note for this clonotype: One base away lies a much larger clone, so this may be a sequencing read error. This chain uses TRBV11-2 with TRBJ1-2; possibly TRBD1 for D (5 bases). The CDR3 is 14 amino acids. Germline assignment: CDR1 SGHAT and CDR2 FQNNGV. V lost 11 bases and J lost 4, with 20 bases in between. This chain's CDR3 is CAVTLTGEIYGYTF. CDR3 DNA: TGTGCCGTCACGCTGACGGGGGAGATCTATGGCTACACCTTC.